A single sample is the source of the 7 T cell receptor beta chains below, sequenced in a study of cytomegalovirus exposure and HLA in healthy donors. PCR primers comprised 60 Vbeta and 13 Jbeta primers. Only in-frame clones appear in the TCRdb table, and some are missing; sequencing was by immunoSEQ multiplex PCR. The data hold 140,000 to 150,000 clones, with over 70% observed a single time. Sequenced material: PBMCs. These receptors originate from a man aged 35-49 years in good health and CMV-seronegative.

The V and J genes are TRBV27 and TRBJ1-2; D may be TRBD1 (6 bases). The CDR3 loop spans 14 amino acids. Germline CDR1 is MNHEY and CDR2 is SMNVEV (reference sequence). The V and J ends lost 7 bases and 0 bases respectively, with 12 bases between them. CDR3 in amino acids: CASKRQDANYGYTF. Here the CDR3 DNA reads TGTGCCAGCAAACGACAGGATGCTAACTATGGCTACACCTTC.

The CDR3: CAWSPGLAGASYEQYF. In nucleotides, the CDR3 is TGTGCCTGGAGTCCCGGACTAGCGGGGGCCTCCTACGAGCAGTACTTC. The rearrangement uses TRBV30 and TRBJ2-7; the match to TRBD2 covers 13 bases. Per the germline V gene, CDR1 is GTSNPN and CDR2 is SVGIG (reference sequence). J gave up 0 bases and V 2 bases, and 4 bases lay outside the gene matches. The CDR3 runs to 16 residues.

The rearrangement joins TRBV5-1 to TRBJ2-5; D may be TRBD1 (6 bases). Between the trimmed V and J ends, which lost 3 bases and 1 base, there was a span of 16 bases. Germline V gene data show CDR1 as SGHRS and CDR2 as YFSETQ. The CDR3 is 16 residues long. The CDR3 DNA reads TGCGCCAGCAGCTCCCACAGGGTAGGGCCCCAAGAGACCCAGTACTTC. It specifies CASSSHRVGPQETQYF. The full variable domain, in which reference TRBV5-1 and TRBJ2-5 provide the parts outside the CDR3, is KAGVTQTPRYLIKTRGQQVTLSCSPISGHRSVSWYQQTPGQGLQFLFEYFSETQRNKGNFPGRFSGRQFSNSRSEMNVSTLELGDSALYLCASSSHRVGPQETQYFGPGTRLLVL.

This clone is a singleton in its sample. J is TRBJ1-3 and V is TRBV6-5, with a tentative D call TRBD1 (6 bases). Germline V gives CDR1 MNHEY, CDR2 SVGAGI. Trimming pared 2 bases from V and 2 bases from J, leaving 13 bases between. The CDR3 sequence is 16 residues long. CDR3 amino acids: CASSYGGTGTGNTIYF. Written as DNA, the CDR3 is TGTGCCAGCAGTTACGGAGGTACAGGGACTGGAAACACCATATATTTT.

This chain uses TRBV6-6 with TRBJ2-5, with 7 bases identical to TRBD1. The end of the DNA aligns better with TRBJ2-7, so the J call may be wrong. The CDR3 extends over 13 amino acids. The germline V gene encodes CDR1 MNHNY and CDR2 SVGAGI (reference sequence). The CDR3 loop reads CASSWPGQNEQYF. CDR3 DNA: TGTGCCAGCAGTTGGCCGGGACAGAACGAGCAGTACTTC.

J is TRBJ1-2 and V is TRBV7-9, with D hard to call. CDR3 length: 13 residues. Germline assignment: CDR1 SEHNR and CDR2 FQNEAQ (reference sequence). The ends were cut back, 5 bases at V and 2 bases at J, with 9 bases in the middle. The CDR3 reads CASSRRRNYGYTF. CDR3 sequence (DNA): TGTGCCAGCAGCCGCCGTCGGAACTATGGCTACACCTTC. The whole variable domain, remainder taken from reference TRBV7-9 and TRBJ1-2, is DTGVSQNPRHKITKRGQNVTFRCDPISEHNRLYWYRQTLGQGPEFLTYFQNEAQLEKSRLLSDRFSAERPKGSFSTLEIQRTEQGDSAMYLCASSRRRNYGYTFGSGTRLTVV.

This sequence joins TRBV27 and TRBJ2-7; D gene unclear. This CDR3 contains 13 residues. Trimming shortened V by 4 bases and J by 1 base, and 8 bases separated the two germline ends. The germline V gene encodes CDR1 MNHEY and CDR2 SMNVEV (reference sequence). The CDR3 region is CASSWPGSYEQYF. CDR3 sequence (DNA): TGTGCCAGCAGTTGGCCGGGTTCCTACGAGCAGTACTTC.